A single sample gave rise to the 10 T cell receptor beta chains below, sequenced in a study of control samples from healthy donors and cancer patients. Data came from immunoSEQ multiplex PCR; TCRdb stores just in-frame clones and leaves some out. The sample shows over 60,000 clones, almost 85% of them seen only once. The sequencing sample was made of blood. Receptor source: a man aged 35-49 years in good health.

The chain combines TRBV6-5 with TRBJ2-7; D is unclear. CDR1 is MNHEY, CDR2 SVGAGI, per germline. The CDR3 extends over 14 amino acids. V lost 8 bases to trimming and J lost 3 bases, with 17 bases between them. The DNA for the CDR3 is TGTGCCAGCTCGCTCGGGCAAGCTCTCTACGAGCAGTACTTC. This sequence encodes CASSLGQALYEQYF.

CDR3 sequence: CAWKRGPNEKLFF. CDR3 DNA sequence: TGTGCCTGGAAGAGAGGTCCTAATGAAAAACTGTTTTTT. V usage is TRBV30 and J usage is TRBJ1-4; D is uncertain. V was shortened by 4 bases and J by 3 bases, with 9 bases between the two germline ends. Germline CDR1 is GTSNPN and CDR2 is SVGIG (reference sequence). The CDR3 has 13 amino acids.

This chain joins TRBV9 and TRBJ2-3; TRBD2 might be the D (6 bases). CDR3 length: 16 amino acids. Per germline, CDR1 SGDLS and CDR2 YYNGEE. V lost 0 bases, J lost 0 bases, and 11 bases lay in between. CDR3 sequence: CASSVGNSGSTDTQYF. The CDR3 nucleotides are TGTGCCAGCAGCGTAGGGAATAGCGGAAGCACAGATACGCAGTATTTT.

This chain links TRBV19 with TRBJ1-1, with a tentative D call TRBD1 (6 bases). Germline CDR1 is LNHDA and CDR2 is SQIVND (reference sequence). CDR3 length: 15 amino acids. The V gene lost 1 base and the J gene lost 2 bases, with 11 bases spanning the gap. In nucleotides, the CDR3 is TGTGCCAGTAGTATAGGAGGGGGTTTCAACACTGAAGCTTTCTTT. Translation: CASSIGGGFNTEAFF.

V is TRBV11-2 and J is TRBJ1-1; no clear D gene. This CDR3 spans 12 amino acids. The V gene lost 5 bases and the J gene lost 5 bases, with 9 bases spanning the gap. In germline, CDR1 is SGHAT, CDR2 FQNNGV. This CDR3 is CASSNQRTEAFF. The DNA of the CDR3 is TGTGCCAGCAGCAATCAGAGGACTGAAGCTTTCTTT.

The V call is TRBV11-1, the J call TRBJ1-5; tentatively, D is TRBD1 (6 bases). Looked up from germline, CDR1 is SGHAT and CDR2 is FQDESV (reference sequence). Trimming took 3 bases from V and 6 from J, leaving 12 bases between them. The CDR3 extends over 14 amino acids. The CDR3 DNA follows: TGTGCCAGCAGCTTTAACAGGGCCGGTCAGCCCCAGCATTTT. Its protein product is CASSFNRAGQPQHF. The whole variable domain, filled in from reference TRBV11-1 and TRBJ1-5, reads EAEVAQSPRYKITEKSQAVAFWCDPISGHATLYWYRQILGQGPELLVQFQDESVVDDSQLPKDRFSAERLKGVDSTLKIQPAELGDSAMYLCASSFNRAGQPQHFGDGTRLSIL.

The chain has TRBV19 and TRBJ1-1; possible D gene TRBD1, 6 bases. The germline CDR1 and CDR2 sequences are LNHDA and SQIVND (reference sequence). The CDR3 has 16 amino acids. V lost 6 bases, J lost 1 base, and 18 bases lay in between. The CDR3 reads CASRVTGTLENTEAFF. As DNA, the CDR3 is TGTGCCAGTAGAGTTACAGGGACCCTCGAGAACACTGAAGCTTTCTTT.

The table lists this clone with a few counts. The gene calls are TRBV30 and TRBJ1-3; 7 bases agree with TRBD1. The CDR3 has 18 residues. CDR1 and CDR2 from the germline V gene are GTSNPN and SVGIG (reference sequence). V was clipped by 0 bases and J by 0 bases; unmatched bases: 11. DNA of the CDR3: TGTGCCTGGAGTGTACTCTTTGGACAGGCCCGCTCTGGAAACACCATATATTTT. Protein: CAWSVLFGQARSGNTIYF.

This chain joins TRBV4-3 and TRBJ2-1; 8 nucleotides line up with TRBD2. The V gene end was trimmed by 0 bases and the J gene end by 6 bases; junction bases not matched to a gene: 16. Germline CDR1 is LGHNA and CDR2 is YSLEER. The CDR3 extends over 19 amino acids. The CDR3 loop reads CASSQDRRRGVPITNEQFF. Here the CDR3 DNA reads TGCGCCAGCAGCCAAGATCGGCGGCGGGGGGTTCCTATAACCAATGAGCAGTTCTTC.

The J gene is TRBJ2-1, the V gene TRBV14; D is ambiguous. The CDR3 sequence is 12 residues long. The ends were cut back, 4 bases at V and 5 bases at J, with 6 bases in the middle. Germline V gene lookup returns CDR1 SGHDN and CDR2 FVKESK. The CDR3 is CASSPTHNEQFF. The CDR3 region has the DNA TGTGCCAGCAGCCCTACCCACAATGAGCAGTTCTTC.